A selection of T cell receptor beta chains follows, all from one sample in a study of Graves' ophthalmopathy and Graves' hyperthyroidism. One entry per CDR3 protein results from TCRdb running MiXCR on the multiplex PCR reads. The sample has about 620,000 distinct CDR3 sequences; 22% are singletons. The sample comprised peripheral blood. The receptors stem from a woman between 18 and 29 years old with stable Graves' hyperthyroidism. Some clones in this sample may be carry-over from other donors' samples. Both conserved end residues are part of each CDR3. The order of the fields is V gene, J gene, D gene, clone size, CDR3 protein, CDR3 DNA. The D gene is left open where the match is weak. Clone size is shown for a subset of rows, as once, few, many or a class of expanded clone.

TRBV12-3/TRBV12-4	TRBJ1-5	TRBD1	many	CASSLETGINQPQHF	TGTGCCAGCAGTTTAGAGACAGGGATAAACCAGCCCCAGCATTTT
TRBV30	TRBJ1-5	-	many	CAWSHGGRNQPQHF	TGTGCCTGGAGTCATGGGGGGCGGAATCAGCCCCAGCATTTT
TRBV11-3	TRBJ1-6	-	many	CASIVTGNNSPLHF	TGTGCCAGCATCGTTACAGGCAATAATTCACCCCTCCACTTT
TRBV14	TRBJ1-2	-	-	CASSRSRQAMDYGYTF	TGTGCCAGCAGCCGCTCGCGACAGGCGATGGACTATGGCTACACCTTC
TRBV15	TRBJ1-2	-	-	CATSRQRQEVLNGYTF	TGTGCCACCAGCAGACAGAGACAGGAAGTTTTAAACGGCTACACCTTC
TRBV24-1	TRBJ2-7	-	many	CATQQGYQYEQYF	TGTGCCACCCAACAGGGATACCAATACGAGCAGTACTTC
TRBV28	TRBJ2-7	-	-	CASSSLRNLYEQYF	TGTGCCAGCAGTTCGCTCCGGAATCTCTACGAGCAGTACTTC
TRBV11-2	TRBJ1-5	-	-	CASSLVEGSLSNQPQHF	TGTGCCAGCAGCTTAGTGGAGGGGTCGCTTAGCAATCAGCCCCAGCATTTT
TRBV27	TRBJ2-2	-	many	CASSFSETGELFF	TGTGCCAGCAGTTTCTCGGAGACCGGGGAGCTGTTTTTT
TRBV30	TRBJ1-5	-	many	CAWSVPREGQPQHF	TGTGCCTGGAGTGTACCCAGGGAGGGCCAGCCCCAGCATTTT
TRBV12-3/TRBV12-4	TRBJ1-2	-	-	CASSVGTAILGYTF	TGTGCCAGCAGTGTCGGGACCGCCATACTCGGCTACACCTTC
TRBV12-3/TRBV12-4	TRBJ1-6	-	many	CASSNRDVNSPLHF	TGTGCCAGCAGTAACCGGGACGTCAATTCACCCCTCCACTTT